The rows below give T cell receptor beta chains drawn from one sample of a study of blood T cells in healthy people across ages. TCRdb ran MiXCR on the 5' RACE reads and lists one entry per CDR3 protein. The profile shows roughly 2 million distinct CDR3 sequences, about 50% of them singletons. Material: blood. These receptors were collected from a woman aged 40 to 49 in good health. CDR3s include the opening cysteine and the closing phenylalanine or tryptophan. The D gene is left open where the match is weak. Where a row states a size, it is once, few, many or the class of an expanded clone; other rows omit it.

D gene: -
J gene: TRBJ2-3
clone size: -
V gene: TRBV7-2
CDR3 DNA: TGTGCCAGCAGCTTAGCGCTAGGAAGCCGACCAAGCACAGATACGCAGTATTTT
CDR3 protein: CASSLALGSRPSTDTQYF

D gene: -
J gene: TRBJ2-5
clone size: -
V gene: TRBV7-2
CDR3 DNA: TGTGCCAGCAGCTTCGGGGGGCCCGTACAAGAGACCCAGTACTTC
CDR3 protein: CASSFGGPVQETQYF

D gene: -
J gene: TRBJ1-4
clone size: -
V gene: TRBV12-3/TRBV12-4
CDR3 DNA: TGTGCCAGCAGTTTATTTAAGGGGCTAAATGAAAAACTGTTTTTT
CDR3 protein: CASSLFKGLNEKLFF

D gene: -
J gene: TRBJ2-7
clone size: -
V gene: TRBV7-2
CDR3 DNA: TGTGCCAGCAGTCCCGGACAGCCAGGGTCCTACGAGCAGTACTTC
CDR3 protein: CASSPGQPGSYEQYF

D gene: -
J gene: TRBJ1-2
clone size: once
V gene: TRBV20-1
CDR3 DNA: TGCAGTGCGGGGACGGAAGTTAACTATGGCTACACCTTC
CDR3 protein: CSAGTEVNYGYTF

D gene: -
J gene: TRBJ2-6
clone size: -
V gene: TRBV6-5
CDR3 DNA: TGTGCCAGCAGTTACTGGCGAGGACCTGGGGCCAACGTCCTGACTTTC
CDR3 protein: CASSYWRGPGANVLTF

D gene: TRBD2
J gene: TRBJ2-3
clone size: -
V gene: TRBV5-1
CDR3 DNA: TGCGCCAGCTGGGCGCGTGGCGGGGGGAGAGATACGCAGTATTTT
CDR3 protein: CASWARGGGRDTQYF

D gene: -
J gene: TRBJ2-4
clone size: -
V gene: TRBV20-1
CDR3 DNA: TGCAGTGCTGGGCACGTAATAGCGCTAGCCAAAAACATTCAGTACTTC
CDR3 protein: CSAGHVIALAKNIQYF

D gene: -
J gene: TRBJ2-3
clone size: -
V gene: TRBV5-1
CDR3 DNA: TGCGCCAGCAGCTTTCCGCCAGATACGCGGTATTTT
CDR3 protein: CASSFPPDTRYF

D gene: TRBD2
J gene: TRBJ2-1
clone size: -
V gene: TRBV6-5
CDR3 DNA: TGTGCCAGCAGTTACTTAGGGCTAGCGGGGGGGCCAAATGAGCAGTTCTTC
CDR3 protein: CASSYLGLAGGPNEQFF

D gene: -
J gene: TRBJ2-5
clone size: few
V gene: TRBV12-3/TRBV12-4
CDR3 DNA: TGTGCCAGCACCCCTTGGGCTAACCAAGAGACCCAGTACTTC
CDR3 protein: CASTPWANQETQYF

D gene: -
J gene: TRBJ2-5
clone size: many
V gene: TRBV5-5
CDR3 DNA: TGTGCCAGCAGCTTGGGGGGACACATGTACCAAGAGACCCAGTACTTC
CDR3 protein: CASSLGGHMYQETQYF

D gene: TRBD1
J gene: TRBJ2-7
clone size: -
V gene: TRBV28
CDR3 DNA: TGTGCCAGCAGGGGGGGACAGGCGAGCTCCTACGAGCAGTACTTC
CDR3 protein: CASRGGQASSYEQYF

D gene: -
J gene: TRBJ2-3
clone size: -
V gene: TRBV4-3
CDR3 DNA: TGCGCCAGCAGCCAAGGTATTAGCGTGGGCACAGATACGCAGTATTTT
CDR3 protein: CASSQGISVGTDTQYF

D gene: TRBD1
J gene: TRBJ2-1
clone size: -
V gene: TRBV5-1
CDR3 DNA: TGCGCCAGCAGGGGAGCAGGGGGTCAGTTCTTC
CDR3 protein: CASRGAGGQFF

D gene: -
J gene: TRBJ1-2
clone size: few
V gene: TRBV28
CDR3 DNA: TGTGCCAGCAGTTTACCAGGGGTTGGCTACACCTTC
CDR3 protein: CASSLPGVGYTF

D gene: -
J gene: TRBJ1-2
clone size: -
V gene: TRBV28
CDR3 DNA: TGTGCCAGCAGCACCAACAGGGCCTCCCGTTATGGCTACACCTTC
CDR3 protein: CASSTNRASRYGYTF

D gene: TRBD1
J gene: TRBJ2-1
clone size: -
V gene: TRBV29-1
CDR3 DNA: TGCAGCGGAGGGCAGGGGGCTGAGCAGTTCTTC
CDR3 protein: CSGGQGAEQFF

D gene: TRBD2
J gene: TRBJ2-5
clone size: many
V gene: TRBV20-1
CDR3 DNA: TGCAGTGCTCCGTTGGGGCGGGGGAGACAAGAGACCCAGTACTTC
CDR3 protein: CSAPLGRGRQETQYF

D gene: -
J gene: TRBJ2-7
clone size: -
V gene: TRBV11-2
CDR3 DNA: TGTGCCAGCAGCTTAGCGTTGGGGGTCAGCGAGCAGTACTTC
CDR3 protein: CASSLALGVSEQYF

D gene: -
J gene: TRBJ2-7
clone size: -
V gene: TRBV20-1
CDR3 DNA: TGCAGTGCTAGAGACGCCGAATGGACAGTTCCCTACGAGCAGTACTTC
CDR3 protein: CSARDAEWTVPYEQYF

D gene: -
J gene: TRBJ2-1
clone size: -
V gene: TRBV6-1
CDR3 DNA: TGTGCCAGCAACGACAGGTACAATGAGCAGTTCTTC
CDR3 protein: CASNDRYNEQFF

D gene: -
J gene: TRBJ1-5
clone size: -
V gene: TRBV6-5
CDR3 DNA: TGTGCCAGCAGTTCTGCCAGGGCTTATAGCAATCAGCCCCAGCATTTT
CDR3 protein: CASSSARAYSNQPQHF

D gene: -
J gene: TRBJ2-3
clone size: -
V gene: TRBV28
CDR3 DNA: TGTGCCAGCAGCTTCAGGGACTCGCTATCGGGGACGCAGTATTTT
CDR3 protein: CASSFRDSLSGTQYF

D gene: TRBD2
J gene: TRBJ2-5
clone size: few
V gene: TRBV27
CDR3 DNA: TGTGCCAGCAGTTTATTTCGGGGGGAGGAGACCCAGTACTTC
CDR3 protein: CASSLFRGEETQYF

D gene: TRBD1
J gene: TRBJ1-4
clone size: -
V gene: TRBV25-1
CDR3 DNA: TGTGCCAGCAGTGATCCAGGGGGCGTTAATGAAAAACTGTTTTTT
CDR3 protein: CASSDPGGVNEKLFF

D gene: -
J gene: TRBJ2-3
clone size: -
V gene: TRBV20-1
CDR3 DNA: TGCAGTGCTAGGACTAGTTTGAGGACAGATACGCAGTATTTT
CDR3 protein: CSARTSLRTDTQYF

D gene: -
J gene: TRBJ2-5
clone size: few
V gene: TRBV6-2/TRBV6-3
CDR3 DNA: TGTGCCAGCGGGGAGCAAGAGACCCAGTACTTC
CDR3 protein: CASGEQETQYF

D gene: -
J gene: TRBJ2-7
clone size: few
V gene: TRBV5-1
CDR3 DNA: TGCGCCAGCAGCGTCTCGCCAGGTCCCTACGAGCAGTACTTC
CDR3 protein: CASSVSPGPYEQYF

D gene: -
J gene: TRBJ2-1
clone size: few
V gene: TRBV5-1
CDR3 DNA: TGCGCCAGCAGCTTGGGCAACACACTCAATGAGCAGTTCTTC
CDR3 protein: CASSLGNTLNEQFF

D gene: TRBD1
J gene: TRBJ2-3
clone size: -
V gene: TRBV29-1
CDR3 DNA: TGCAGCGTTGGGGACAGGCCTTTCACAGATACGCAGTATTTT
CDR3 protein: CSVGDRPFTDTQYF